Listed here is a single T cell receptor beta chain. Its antigen is unknown. V was cut by 1 base and J by 5 bases, with 7 bases left in between. Germline V lookup: CDR1 SGHRS, CDR2 YFSETQ. The CDR3 is 13 amino acids. The sample is drawn from a study of radiation and T cells in renal cell carcinoma. Study-level results: Irradiated tumors held more dominant CDR3 motifs than control tumors. Tumor samples were small regions of around 0.91 g.

Treatment specified: treatment-naive control, cytoreductive nephrectomy. This renal cell carcinoma was of the clear cell type. TCRdb's table, derived via immunoSEQ multiplex PCR, lists solely in-frame clones and lacks some. This sample has around 16,000 clones, with roughly 56% found just once. The input for sequencing was tumor tissue, taken from a patient whose treatment was nephrectomy without radiotherapy. J is TRBJ2-4 and V is TRBV5-1; D not certain. The origin of this receptor is a middle-aged man with renal cell carcinoma. Here the CDR3 DNA reads TGCGCCAGCAGCTTGTCAGGTGAAAACATTCAGTACTTC. Its translation is CASSLSGENIQYF.